Shown below are 10 T cell receptor beta chains from a single sample sequenced in a study of blood T cell repertoires in COVID-19. Sequenced by immunoSEQ multiplex PCR; TCRdb stores in-frame clones only, minus some. Of 220,000 or so clones listed, approximately 90% are singletons. The material sequenced was PBMCs or T cells enriched from blood (not recorded which). The receptors shown here come from a man in his forties or fifties who had been exposed to COVID-19.

A single count supports this clone. The chain has TRBV6-5 and TRBJ1-2; 9 bases match TRBD1. The CDR3 loop spans 15 amino acids. V lost 8 bases, J lost 5 bases, and 12 bases stayed unmatched. Germline CDR1 and CDR2: MNHEY and SVGAGI. The CDR3 DNA sequence: TGTGCCAGCTTGGATTGGGGACAGGGAGATTATGGCTACACCTTC. Protein sequence: CASLDWGQGDYGYTF.

This chain connects TRBV5-1 to TRBJ1-4, with 7 bases that match TRBD1. J was trimmed by 1 base and V by 4 bases; bases with no gene match: 4. From germline, CDR1 is SGHRS and CDR2 YFSETQ. This CDR3 region has 15 residues. The CDR3, as DNA: TGCGCCAGCAGCGGCGCAGGGGGAACTAATGAAAAACTGTTTTTT. Translated, it gives CASSGAGGTNEKLFF.

The chain employs TRBV4-2 and TRBJ2-2, with TRBD2 matching over 9 bases. V dropped 0 bases and J dropped 4; count of bases not matched to a gene: 9. The V gene's germline CDR1 is LGHNA and CDR2 YNFKEQ. This CDR3 contains 18 residues. The CDR3 sequence: CASSQDLPWREGTGELFF. The CDR3 nucleotides are TGTGCCAGCAGCCAAGACCTACCGTGGCGGGAGGGCACCGGGGAGCTGTTTTTT.

The gene calls are TRBV3-1 (or the pseudogene TRBV3-2) and TRBJ1-1; tentative D call: TRBD1 (6 bases). CDR3 length equals 14 residues. Trimming took off 4 bases at V and 1 base at J, with 10 bases between the two ends. Germline loops: CDR1 LGHDT, CDR2 YNNKEL (reference sequence). The CDR3 sequence: CASSPGQRNTEAFF. As DNA, the CDR3 is TGTGCCAGCAGCCCGGGACAAAGGAACACTGAAGCTTTCTTT.

The rearrangement uses TRBV7-8 and TRBJ1-4, with D possibly being TRBD1 (6 bases). V was cut by 4 bases and J by 5 bases, with 11 bases left in between. CDR1 SGHVS and CDR2 FQNEAQ come from the germline V gene. This CDR3 is built from 14 residues. The CDR3: CASSYRDGNEKLFF. The DNA of the CDR3 is TGTGCCAGCAGCTACAGGGACGGGAATGAAAAACTGTTTTTT. Combining the CDR3 with reference TRBV7-8 and TRBJ1-4 gives the whole variable domain GAGVSQSPRYKVAKRGQDVALRCDPISGHVSLFWYQQALGQGPEFLTYFQNEAQLDKSGLPSDRFFAERPEGSVSTLKIQRTQQEDSAVYLCASSYRDGNEKLFFGSGTQLSVL.

The J gene is TRBJ1-2, the V gene TRBV7-2, with unresolved D. CDR1 is SGHTA and CDR2 is FQGNSA in the germline V gene. The CDR3 runs 15 residues. Trimming pared 5 bases from V and 2 bases from J, leaving 15 bases between. In DNA form, the CDR3 reads TGTGCCAGCAGCCACTCTGCCGGGGAAAACTATGGCTACACCTTC. It yields the protein CASSHSAGENYGYTF.

The chain employs TRBV2 and TRBJ2-2; 8 bases match TRBD2. Germline V CDR1 and CDR2: SNHLY, FYNNEI. This CDR3 is built from 15 residues. V was clipped by 6 bases and J by 3 bases; unmatched bases: 6. The CDR3 coding sequence is TGTGCCAGCAGCTCAAGCGGGAGTCACACCGGGGAGCTGTTTTTT. It yields the protein CASSSSGSHTGELFF.

The J gene is TRBJ1-5, the V gene TRBV19; TRBD1 matches 8 bases. The ends lost 5 bases at V and 7 bases at J; junction bases unmatched: 7. This CDR3 has 14 amino acids. Germline V CDR1 and CDR2: LNHDA, SQIVND (reference sequence). DNA for the CDR3: TGTGCCAGTAGTTTCGGACAGGGTTGGCAGCCCCAGCATTTT. It is translated as CASSFGQGWQPQHF.

V usage is TRBV18 and J usage is TRBJ2-1, with TRBD2 matching over 9 bases. CDR1 is KGHSH and CDR2 is LQKENI in the germline V gene. The ends lost 1 base at V and 6 bases at J; junction bases unmatched: 4. The CDR3 is made up of 15 amino acids. The CDR3 sequence: CASSPLAGAPNEQFF. CDR3 nucleotide sequence: TGTGCCAGCTCACCACTAGCGGGAGCCCCCAATGAGCAGTTCTTC.

The J gene is TRBJ2-2, the V gene TRBV2; TRBD1 is a possible D gene (6 bases). The CDR3 totals 15 residues. Trimming shortened V by 6 bases and J by 2 bases, and 13 bases separated the two germline ends. From germline, CDR1 is SNHLY and CDR2 FYNNEI. For the CDR3, the DNA is TGTGCCAGCAGGGCCGGGACATCTAACACCGGGGAGCTGTTTTTT. This sequence encodes CASRAGTSNTGELFF.